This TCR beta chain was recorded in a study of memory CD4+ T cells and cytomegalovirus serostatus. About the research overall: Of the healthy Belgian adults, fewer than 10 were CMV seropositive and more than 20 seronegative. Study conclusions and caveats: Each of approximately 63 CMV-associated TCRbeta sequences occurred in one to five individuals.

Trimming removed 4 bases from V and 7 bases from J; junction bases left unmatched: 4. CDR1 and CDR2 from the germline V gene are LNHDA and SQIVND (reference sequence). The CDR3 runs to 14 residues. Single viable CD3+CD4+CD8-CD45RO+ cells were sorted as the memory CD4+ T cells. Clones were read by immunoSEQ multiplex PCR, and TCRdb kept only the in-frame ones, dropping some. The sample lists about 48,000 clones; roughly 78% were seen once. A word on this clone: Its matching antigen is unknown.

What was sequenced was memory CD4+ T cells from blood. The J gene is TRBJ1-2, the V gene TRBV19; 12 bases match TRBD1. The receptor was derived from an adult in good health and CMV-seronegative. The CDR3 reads CASSKPGQGAGYTF. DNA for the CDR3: TGTGCCAGTAGTAAACCGGGACAGGGGGCTGGCTACACCTTC.